This T cell receptor (beta chain) emerged from a study of blood T cell repertoires in COVID-19. Across the whole study: The United States, Italy and Spain supplied acute and convalescent COVID-19 samples. T cells, B-cell-depleted T cells, or PBMCs supplied cDNA or gDNA.

Trimming at V came to 2 bases and at J to 8 bases, leaving 7 bases not matched to a gene. This CDR3 has 14 amino acids. CDR1 and CDR2 (germline): SGHRS, YFSETQ. Methods used by the authors: Amplification of reference gene primers provided the estimated nucleated cell counts. The table came from immunoSEQ multiplex PCR; TCRdb's copy has only in-frame clones and leaves some out. V, J and clone size are taken as reported in that table, and D and trimming were inferred from the DNA itself. Here the sample spans about 670,000 clones, just under 90% being singletons. The V call is TRBV5-1, the J call TRBJ1-2; 9 bases agree with TRBD1. Sequences were obtained from peripheral blood. This sequence originates from a woman aged 18 to 35 with acute or convalescent COVID-19. CDR3 residues: CASSFEQGAGGYTF. The CDR3 coding sequence is TGCGCCAGCAGCTTTGAACAGGGGGCGGGAGGCTACACCTTC.